This T cell receptor beta chain was recorded in a study of blood T cell repertoires in COVID-19. Study context: The analysed material was cDNA or gDNA that came from T cells, B-cell-depleted T cells, or PBMCs.

V lost 7 bases and J lost 4, with 16 bases in between. The CDR3 has 14 residues. Germline V CDR1 and CDR2: LNHDA, SQIVND (reference sequence). The authors' processing: Using reference gene primer amplification, nucleated cell counts were estimated. The repertoire was sequenced with immunoSEQ multiplex PCR; TCRdb's copy has only in-frame clones and lacks some. V, J and clone size reflect that table, while D and trimming were determined from the DNA. The table has hundreds of thousands of clones, roughly 84% seen once. Cohorts were assigned according to the clinical history that participants reported. Cohort 3 recovery required two negative PCRs, clearance, or symptom resolution.

The specimen sequenced was PBMCs or T cells enriched from blood (not recorded which). The V call is TRBV19, the J call TRBJ1-1, with D uncertain. This TCR derives from a woman aged 25 to 45 who had recovered from COVID-19. The CDR3 DNA follows: TGTGCCAGTATCCCTAGTTTTGCCGGCACTGAAGCTTTCTTT. Residues: CASIPSFAGTEAFF.